This T cell receptor beta chain was sequenced in a study of prognosis after radiotherapy for stage I lung cancer. Study in general: Ages of the roughly 12 men and 5 or 6 women ranged 53 to 84 years, median 74.5. While about seven patients had squamous cell carcinoma tumors, the tumors of around twelve were adenocarcinoma. Study results and limitations: A difference in TRBV and TRBJ gene usage was reportedly seen between patients with and without metastases.

By two-round multiplex PCR, the TCR beta CDR3 was amplified from genomic DNA. Primers were specific to each TRBV and TRBJ gene in first-round PCR. TCRdb used MiXCR to reprocess the multiplex PCR reads, holding one entry per CDR3 protein. The sample lists some 38,000 distinct CDR3 sequences, roughly a quarter occurring once. The CDR3 has 16 amino acids. Germline CDR1 SEHNR, CDR2 FQNEAQ (reference sequence). Two time points each involved a draw of 4.5 to 6 milliliters of peripheral blood. Points on this clonotype: Its specificity is unknown. A read error may produce the germline difference seen at one junction end.

The chain recombines TRBV7-9 with TRBJ2-1, with D possibly being TRBD2 (6 bases). The sample consisted of PBMCs, taken before or after stereotactic body radiation therapy (not recorded which). The sequence came from a donor older than 45 with non-small cell lung cancer. The CDR3 DNA reads as TGTGCCAGCAGCTACCTTCGCGGGATCTCCTACAATGATCAGTTCTTC. It specifies CASSYLRGISYNDQFF.